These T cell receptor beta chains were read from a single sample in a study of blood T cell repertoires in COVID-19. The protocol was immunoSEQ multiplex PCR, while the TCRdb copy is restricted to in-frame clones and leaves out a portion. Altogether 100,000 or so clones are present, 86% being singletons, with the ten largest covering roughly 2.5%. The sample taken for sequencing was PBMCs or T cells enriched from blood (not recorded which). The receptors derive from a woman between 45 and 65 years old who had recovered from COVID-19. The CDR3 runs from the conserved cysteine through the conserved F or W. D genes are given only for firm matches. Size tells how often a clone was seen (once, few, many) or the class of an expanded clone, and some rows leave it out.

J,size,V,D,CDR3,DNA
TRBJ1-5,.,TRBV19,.,CASSTLAGNQPQHF,TGTGCCAGTAGTACGCTAGCAGGCAATCAGCCCCAGCATTTT
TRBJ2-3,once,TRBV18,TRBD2,CASSLLSGEYTDTQYF,TGTGCCAGCTCCCTACTCAGCGGGGAGTACACAGATACGCAGTATTTT
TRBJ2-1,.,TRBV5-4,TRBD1,CASTGQAYNEQFF,TGTGCCAGCACGGGACAGGCTTACAATGAGCAGTTCTTC
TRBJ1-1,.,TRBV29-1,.,CSARDGLPLNTEAFF,TGCAGCGCCAGGGATGGTTTGCCCTTGAACACTGAAGCTTTCTTT
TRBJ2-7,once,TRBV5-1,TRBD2,CASRPTSGAYEQYF,TGCGCCAGCAGACCGACTAGCGGGGCCTACGAGCAGTACTTC
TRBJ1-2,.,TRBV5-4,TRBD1,CASSPTGGQDGYTF,TGTGCCAGCAGCCCGACAGGGGGGCAAGATGGCTACACCTTC
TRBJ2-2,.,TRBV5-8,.,CASSLNRDHGELFF,TGTGCCAGCAGCTTAAACAGGGATCACGGGGAGCTGTTTTTT
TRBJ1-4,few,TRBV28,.,CASSLPTTNEKLFF,TGTGCCAGCAGTTTACCAACAACTAATGAAAAACTGTTTTTT
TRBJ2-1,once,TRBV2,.,CASSGTLSVHNEQFF,TGTGCCAGCAGTGGGACACTCTCTGTCCACAATGAGCAGTTCTTC
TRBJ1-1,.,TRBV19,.,CASSREGGFNTEAFF,TGTGCCAGTAGTAGGGAAGGGGGTTTCAACACTGAAGCTTTCTTT
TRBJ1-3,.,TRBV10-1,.,CASSDPGGNTIYF,TGCGCCAGCAGTGATCCAGGGGGAAACACCATATATTTT
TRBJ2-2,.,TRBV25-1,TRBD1,CASSGDSSVYTGELFF,TGTGCCAGCAGTGGGGACAGTTCAGTCTACACCGGGGAGCTGTTTTTT
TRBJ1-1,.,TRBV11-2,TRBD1,CASSVTGRTEAFF,TGTGCCAGCAGCGTGACAGGGAGGACTGAAGCTTTCTTT
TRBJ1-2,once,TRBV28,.,CASSLGPSRENYGYTF,TGTGCCAGCAGTTTAGGGCCCTCCAGAGAGAACTATGGCTACACCTTC
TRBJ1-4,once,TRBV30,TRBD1,CAWSQGERQGGDEKLFF,TGTGCCTGGAGTCAGGGGGAAAGACAGGGAGGCGATGAAAAACTGTTTTTT
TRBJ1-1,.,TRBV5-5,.,CASSWVGGSTEAFF,TGTGCCAGCAGCTGGGTCGGAGGGTCGACTGAAGCTTTCTTT
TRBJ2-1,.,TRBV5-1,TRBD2,CASSSLAGSDNEQFF,TGCGCCAGCAGCTCGCTAGCGGGGTCGGACAATGAGCAGTTCTTC
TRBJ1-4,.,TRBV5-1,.,CASSLGSNEKLFF,TGCGCCAGCAGCTTGGGCAGTAATGAAAAACTGTTTTTT
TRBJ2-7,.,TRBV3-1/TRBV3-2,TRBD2,CASSQDLASGSYEQYF,TGTGCCAGCAGCCAAGATCTGGCTAGCGGGAGTTACGAGCAGTACTTC
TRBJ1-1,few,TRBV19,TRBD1,CATTGGGWSTTEAFF,TGTGCCACGACAGGGGGCGGGTGGAGTACCACTGAAGCTTTCTTT
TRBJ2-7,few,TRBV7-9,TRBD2,CASTPGGPSAEQYF,TGTGCCAGCACCCCGGGGGGGCCCTCGGCCGAGCAGTACTTC
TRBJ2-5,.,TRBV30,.,CAWSRGERGKPGLQETQYF,TGTGCCTGGAGTAGGGGGGAAAGAGGGAAACCGGGACTACAAGAGACCCAGTACTTC